This T cell receptor beta chain was profiled in a study of blood T cell repertoires in COVID-19. The CDR3 contains 12 residues. V gave up 6 bases and J gave up 6 bases; unmatched junction bases: 3. Clones were read by immunoSEQ multiplex PCR, and TCRdb kept only the in-frame ones, dropping some. In the table there are roughly 100,000 clones, approximately 88% of which are singletons. This TCR was sampled from a man aged 80 or over with acute or convalescent COVID-19. The chain uses TRBV12-3 or TRBV12-4 and TRBJ2-7; TRBD2 agrees at 9 bases. The sequenced material came from peripheral blood. The CDR3 coding sequence is TGTGCCAGCAGCCGCGGGGGGGGCGAGCAGTACTTC. It encodes CASSRGGGEQYF.